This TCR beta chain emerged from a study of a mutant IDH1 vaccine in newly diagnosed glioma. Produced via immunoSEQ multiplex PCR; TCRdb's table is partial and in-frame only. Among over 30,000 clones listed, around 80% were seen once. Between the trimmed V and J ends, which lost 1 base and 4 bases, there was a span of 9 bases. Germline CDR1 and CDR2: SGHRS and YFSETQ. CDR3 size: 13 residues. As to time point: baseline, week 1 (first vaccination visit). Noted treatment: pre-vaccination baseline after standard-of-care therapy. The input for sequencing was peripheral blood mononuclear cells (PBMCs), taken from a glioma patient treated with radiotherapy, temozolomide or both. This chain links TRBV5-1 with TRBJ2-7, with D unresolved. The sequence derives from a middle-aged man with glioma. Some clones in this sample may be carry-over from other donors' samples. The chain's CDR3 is CASSLSSGYEQYF. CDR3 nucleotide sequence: TGCGCCAGCAGCTTGAGTTCCGGTTACGAGCAGTACTTC.